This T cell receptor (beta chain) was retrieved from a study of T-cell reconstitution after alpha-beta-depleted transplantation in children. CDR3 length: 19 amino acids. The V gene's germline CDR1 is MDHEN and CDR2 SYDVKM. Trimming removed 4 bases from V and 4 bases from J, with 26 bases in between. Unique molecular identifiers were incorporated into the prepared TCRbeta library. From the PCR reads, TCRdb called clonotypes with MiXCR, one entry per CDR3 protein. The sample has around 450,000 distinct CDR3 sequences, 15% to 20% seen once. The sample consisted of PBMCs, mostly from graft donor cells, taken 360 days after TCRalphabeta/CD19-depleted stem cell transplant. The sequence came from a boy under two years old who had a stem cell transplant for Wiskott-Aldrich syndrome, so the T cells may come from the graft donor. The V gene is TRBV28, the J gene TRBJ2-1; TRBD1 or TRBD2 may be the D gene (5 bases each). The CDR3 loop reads CASSSPTARRDRLYNEQFF. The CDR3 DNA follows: TGTGCCAGCAGTTCCCCGACAGCGCGTAGGGACCGGCTATACAATGAGCAGTTCTTC.